The rows below give T cell receptor beta chains drawn from one sample of a study of type 1 and type 2 diabetes patients. Each CDR3 protein is one row after TCRdb ran MiXCR on the multiplex PCR reads. The sample lists under 300,000 distinct CDR3 sequences, around 47% occurring once. Source material: peripheral blood mononuclear cells (PBMCs). The source of these receptors is a man between 18 and 29 years old with type 2 diabetes. Both conserved end residues are part of each CDR3. Each record gives: V gene, J gene, clone size, D gene, CDR3 protein, CDR3 DNA. D genes are given only for firm matches. Some rows mark clone size as missing; the rest say once, few, many or name a class of expanded clone.

>TRBV29-1|TRBJ2-7|-|TRBD1
CSAVGTGPEQYF
TGCAGCGCTGTCGGGACAGGGCCCGAGCAGTACTTC
>TRBV7-9|TRBJ1-3|-|-
CASSTDGQISGNTIYF
TGTGCCAGCAGCACCGATGGACAGATCTCTGGAAACACCATATATTTT
>TRBV20-1|TRBJ1-5|-|-
CSAIQSPEQPQHF
TGCAGTGCTATACAGAGCCCTGAACAGCCCCAGCATTTT
>TRBV5-1|TRBJ1-2|-|TRBD1
CASSDRDRTSNYGYTF
TGCGCCAGCAGCGACCGGGACAGGACTTCTAACTATGGCTACACCTTC
>TRBV6-2/TRBV6-3|TRBJ2-5|few|-
CASSHREQETQYF
TGTGCCAGCAGTCATAGAGAACAAGAGACCCAGTACTTC
>TRBV7-8|TRBJ2-1|few|-
CASSLVGAGEQFF
TGTGCCAGCAGCTTAGTGGGGGCAGGTGAGCAGTTCTTC
>TRBV9|TRBJ2-5|-|TRBD1
CASSGRTGGYQETQYF
TGTGCCAGCAGCGGCAGGACAGGGGGGTACCAAGAGACCCAGTACTTC
>TRBV19|TRBJ2-2|-|-
CASTGGGRSTGELFF
TGTGCCAGTACAGGGGGGGGCAGGAGCACCGGGGAGCTGTTTTTT
>TRBV20-1|TRBJ1-5|-|-
CSASETADYSNQPQHF
TGCAGTGCTAGTGAGACGGCTGACTATAGCAATCAGCCCCAGCATTTT
>TRBV13|TRBJ2-2|few|TRBD2
CASSSGLAGTGELFF
TGTGCCAGCAGCTCCGGACTAGCGGGGACCGGGGAGCTGTTTTTT
>TRBV2|TRBJ1-2|-|-
CASSGEDKPNYGYTF
TGTGCCAGCAGTGGGGAAGACAAACCTAACTATGGCTACACCTTC
>TRBV14|TRBJ2-7|-|-
CASSQENYERYF
TGTGCCAGCAGCCAAGAAAACTACGAGCGGTACTTC
>TRBV11-2|TRBJ2-1|-|-
CASSRPSFEQFF
TGTGCCAGCAGCCGTCCTAGTTTTGAGCAGTTCTTC
>TRBV6-1|TRBJ2-6|few|-
CASTTGFSGANVLTF
TGTGCCAGCACCACGGGGTTCTCTGGGGCCAACGTCCTGACTTTC
>TRBV12-3/TRBV12-4|TRBJ2-7|-|-
CASNAFGPKPHWEQYF
TGTGCCAGCAATGCGTTTGGTCCCAAACCCCATTGGGAGCAGTACTTC
>TRBV6-1|TRBJ2-7|-|-
CASSDLWGDRTPRYEQYF
TGTGCCAGCAGTGATCTTTGGGGCGACCGCACACCTCGCTACGAGCAGTACTTC
>TRBV2|TRBJ2-3|-|TRBD1
CASSEAGQVPDTQYF
TGTGCCAGCAGTGAAGCGGGACAGGTACCAGATACGCAGTATTTT
>TRBV27|TRBJ2-7|few|-
CASSFDRTYEQYF
TGTGCCAGCAGTTTCGACCGCACCTACGAGCAGTACTTC
>TRBV7-2|TRBJ2-7|-|TRBD1
CASSLGRDRVSYEQYF
TGTGCCAGCAGCTTAGGTAGGGACAGGGTCTCCTACGAGCAGTACTTC
>TRBV10-3|TRBJ1-2|-|-
CAISEPGTGFGYTF
TGTGCCATCAGTGAGCCCGGCACAGGGTTTGGCTACACCTTC
>TRBV14|TRBJ2-5|-|TRBD2
CASSLGVGGWFETQYF
TGTGCCAGCAGCTTAGGGGTCGGGGGGTGGTTTGAGACCCAGTACTTC
>TRBV20-1|TRBJ1-1|few|-
CSARAGANRGNTEAFF
TGCAGTGCTAGAGCGGGGGCCAATCGGGGGAACACTGAAGCTTTCTTT
>TRBV7-2|TRBJ2-7|few|TRBD1
CASSPDRVNEQYF
TGTGCCAGCAGCCCTGACAGGGTCAACGAGCAGTACTTC
>TRBV10-3|TRBJ2-1|-|-
CAIRGNVDQPGDNEQFF
TGTGCCATCAGGGGGAACGTGGATCAGCCAGGGGACAATGAGCAGTTCTTC
>TRBV30|TRBJ1-1|few|-
CAWSVGLGNTEAFF
TGTGCCTGGAGTGTAGGCCTAGGGAACACTGAAGCTTTCTTT
>TRBV7-6|TRBJ1-2|-|TRBD1
CASSLGPNRGGGYTF
TGTGCCAGCAGCTTAGGTCCAAACAGGGGAGGAGGCTACACCTTC
>TRBV20-1|TRBJ1-2|-|-
CSARRDLNYGYTF
TGCAGTGCTAGACGGGATTTAAACTATGGCTACACCTTC
>TRBV13|TRBJ1-1|-|-
CASSTPGQFEAFF
TGTGCCAGTAGTACCCCTGGACAGTTTGAAGCTTTCTTT
>TRBV7-2|TRBJ2-7|-|-
CASSSHGSYEQYF
TGTGCCAGCAGCTCACACGGATCCTACGAGCAGTACTTC
>TRBV20-1|TRBJ2-3|-|-
CSARDGIDAIVDTQYF
TGCAGTGCTAGAGATGGGATAGACGCGATTGTGGATACGCAGTATTTT
>TRBV19|TRBJ2-2|-|-
CASSSGGGAGELFF
TGTGCCAGTAGTTCAGGGGGAGGGGCCGGGGAGCTGTTTTTT
>TRBV5-1|TRBJ1-4|-|-
CASSFGGDGEKLFF
TGCGCCAGCAGCTTTGGGGGTGACGGTGAAAAACTGTTTTTT
>TRBV4-1|TRBJ2-7|-|TRBD2
CASSDPLAGGSYEQYF
TGCGCCAGCAGCGACCCTTTAGCGGGAGGCTCCTACGAGCAGTACTTC
>TRBV30|TRBJ1-1|-|-
CAWMKGGNTEAFF
TGTGCCTGGATGAAGGGGGGGAACACTGAAGCTTTCTTT
>TRBV19|TRBJ2-2|few|-
CASSMEITGELFF
TGTGCCAGTAGTATGGAGATCACCGGGGAGCTGTTTTTT
>TRBV20-1|TRBJ1-6|few|-
CSADTSSYNSPLHF
TGCAGTGCCGACACGAGCTCCTATAATTCACCCCTCCACTTT
>TRBV19|TRBJ2-2|-|-
CASSITGMKTGELFF
TGTGCCAGTAGTATAACAGGGATGAAGACCGGGGAGCTGTTTTTT
>TRBV5-1|TRBJ2-7|-|-
CASSRDLSEQYF
TGCGCCAGCAGCCGAGATTTGAGCGAGCAGTACTTC
>TRBV2|TRBJ2-5|few|-
CASSSWTGYQETQYF
TGTGCCAGCAGCTCCTGGACGGGGTACCAAGAGACCCAGTACTTC
>TRBV6-5|TRBJ2-7|-|-
CASSERQVGVFEQYF
TGTGCCAGCAGTGAACGACAGGTGGGTGTCTTCGAGCAGTACTTC
>TRBV27|TRBJ2-5|-|TRBD1
CASSFGTGGETQYF
TGTGCCAGCAGTTTTGGGACAGGGGGAGAGACCCAGTACTTC
>TRBV2|TRBJ2-7|few|-
CASSEGGGHYEQYF
TGTGCCAGCAGTGAAGGGGGCGGCCACTACGAGCAGTACTTC
>TRBV7-8|TRBJ1-2|few|-
CASSLAGGNGYTF
TGTGCCAGCAGCTTAGCTGGAGGGAACGGCTACACCTTC
>TRBV30|TRBJ2-7|-|-
CAWSILEGTYEQYF
TGTGCCTGGAGTATTTTGGAGGGAACCTACGAGCAGTACTTC
>TRBV27|TRBJ1-2|few|-
CASRPWGGVEGYTF
TGTGCCAGCCGCCCGTGGGGAGGAGTTGAAGGCTACACCTTC
>TRBV7-2|TRBJ2-7|-|TRBD1
CASTNRDRAEQYF
TGTGCCAGTACCAACCGGGACAGGGCCGAGCAGTACTTC
>TRBV10-1|TRBJ2-7|many|-
CASSDNYEQYF
TGCGCCAGCAGTGACAACTACGAGCAGTACTTC
>TRBV11-2|TRBJ2-7|-|-
CASRPFTGRSGYEQYF
TGTGCCAGCAGGCCTTTTACAGGGCGTTCGGGGTACGAGCAGTACTTC
>TRBV19|TRBJ1-5|-|TRBD1
CASINTDRRNQPQHF
TGTGCCAGTATAAATACGGACAGGCGCAATCAGCCCCAGCATTTT
>TRBV20-1|TRBJ2-7|-|-
CSAPGTPSQEEQYF
TGCAGTGCTCCCGGGACTCCCAGTCAGGAGGAGCAGTACTTC
>TRBV7-3|TRBJ1-4|-|-
CASSLSQGSNEKLFF
TGTGCCAGCAGCTTATCCCAGGGCTCTAATGAAAAACTGTTTTTT
>TRBV6-5|TRBJ1-2|few|TRBD1
CASSYSMTGLYGYTF
TGTGCCAGCAGTTACTCTATGACAGGGCTGTATGGCTACACCTTC
>TRBV19|TRBJ2-3|few|TRBD1
CATAGTGSTEKQYF
TGTGCCACCGCCGGGACAGGGTCTACAGAGAAGCAGTATTTT
>TRBV7-8|TRBJ1-5|few|-
CASSLAYSNQPQHF
TGTGCCAGCAGCTTAGCATATAGCAATCAGCCCCAGCATTTT
>TRBV6-5|TRBJ2-1|-|-
CASSPRRDYNEQFF
TGTGCCAGCAGTCCCCGACGGGACTACAATGAGCAGTTCTTC